The entry below gives a single T cell receptor beta chain sequence along with its context. No antigen is known for it. No per-base quality is available; no much larger clone lies one base away. The sample's time point label is to be understood as: blood 2 weeks post-SBRT. Reading the label with the study, this specimen's treatment or condition is: 15 Gy SBRT to primary tumor, nephrectomy 4 weeks later. To track tumor-enriched clonotypes, serial peripheral blood was sampled from radiation-treated patients at baseline and at 2 weeks and 4 weeks after SBRT. Every patient's renal cell carcinoma showed clear cell pathology. The QIAamp DNA Blood Mini Kit (Qiagen) was used to prepare genomic DNA for TCR sequencing. The analyses included just those samples that passed every quality control check. This sample was included in a study of radiation and T cells in renal cell carcinoma (dated by TCRdb to about 2020). Background on the whole study: Samples came from a clinical trial, in which primary renal cell carcinomas received 15 Gy stereotactic body radiation therapy followed by nephrectomy 4 weeks later. A total of around 50 samples underwent TCR beta sequencing, made up of 25 or so tumors and about 27 peripheral blood samples. Across all 50 or so samples, 4,016,671 unique CDR3 nucleotide sequences encoding some 3,000,000 unique CDR3 amino acid sequences were identified.

Study-wide conclusions, independent of this receptor: Top tumor clonotypes rose in blood from baseline to 2 weeks post-radiation, then contracted by 4 weeks, suggesting transient expansion of tumor-resident clones. Because the trial had a single-armed design, the trial could not examine how radiation dose or scheduling affected the TCR repertoire. Tracking of blood repertoire dynamics stopped at about 27 days after treatment, with no follow-up past that point. Because pretreatment tumor biopsies were not available, the baseline intratumoral presence of clonotypes could not be determined.

CDR1 SGHRS and CDR2 YFSETQ are derived from the germline V gene. The CDR3, cysteine through phenylalanine, is 14 amino acids long. Solely the CDR3 DNA is kept, with 42 bases framed from the first base. Relative to germline, V is missing 3 bases and J is missing 2 bases, with 2 bases of the junction outside any gene match. The immunoSEQ kit was used, according to the manufacturer's recommendations, to generate TCR beta libraries from genomic DNA. For library preparation, a first multiplex PCR was performed with proprietary primers, followed by a second PCR in which unique barcodes were added, and bead cleanups were performed after each round. Each sample batch included a kit-provided positive control reaction and a negative control reaction. The final libraries were assessed on an Agilent 4200 TapeStation D1000 ScreenTape, pooled by volume, and quantified by qPCR. An Illumina NextSeq500 fitted with a MidOutput 150-cycle cartridge performed the sequencing, running 156 Read1 cycles and 15 Index1 cycles with the kit's custom primers. The pooled library was loaded at 1.0 pM, and around 22% PhiX control was spiked in. The published analysis was carried out like this. Vendor-processed data were analyzed in R, and a clonotype was defined as all T cells sharing the same CDR3 nucleotide sequence. For clone abundance analyses, frequencies were normalized to the 10,000 most abundant clones in each sample. Public T cell clones, which averaged fewer than five per sample, were excluded before analysis. Tumor-enriched clonotypes and baseline blood-enriched clonotypes were defined as those with an abundance difference of at least 32-fold between compartments. Clonotypes expanded or contracted between blood time points were identified with a beta-binomial differential abundance model. Tumor-blood repertoire similarity was measured with the Baroni-Urbani and Buser coefficient, and groups were compared using two-tailed Wilcoxon tests in R. This is the immuneACCESS table as TCRdb keeps it, with only in-frame sequences that have V and J called. A part of the clones is gone; compared with another copy, unresolved V genes explain less than half, and the rest is unexplained. Clone size and V and J calls were adopted from that table, with D and trimming inferred from the DNA. This sample is represented by roughly 78,000 clones; 82% of them were singletons. Under 6.5% of the sample is taken by the ten largest.

The sample in question was blood, obtained from a patient whose treatment included radiotherapy and nephrectomy. The TCR sequence derives from a man between 60 and 75 years old with renal cell carcinoma. The chain is made from TRBV5-1 and TRBJ1-3; 7 of the junction bases match TRBD1. The CDR3 in this case is CASSSQGAGNTIYF. The nucleotide sequence is given as TGCGCCAGCAGCTCTCAGGGGGCTGGAAACACCATATATTTT.